The present T cell receptor beta chain was sequenced within a study of cytomegalovirus exposure and HLA in healthy donors. Study-level findings and limits: In a later analysis, a genetic analysis reported fewer productive-TCR N-insertions in an Asian-associated ancestry cluster than the cohort average.

PCR involved 60 Vbeta and 13 Jbeta primers. This table comes from immunoSEQ multiplex PCR, and its TCRdb copy is limited to in-frame clones, with some not included. The table lists some 130,000 clones, around 83% of them singletons. This clone was counted only a few times. Antigen: not known. With V trimmed by 5 bases and J by 7 bases, 6 bases remained unmatched. Germline loops: CDR1 SGHTA, CDR2 FQGNSA. The CDR3 has 14 residues. The sample consisted of PBMCs. The V gene is TRBV7-2, the J gene TRBJ1-5; 9 nucleotides line up with TRBD1. The source of this sequence is a girl aged 2-10 years in good health and CMV-seronegative. The CDR3 reads CASSHDRGSQPQHF. Here the CDR3 DNA reads TGTGCCAGCAGCCACGACAGGGGGAGCCAGCCCCAGCATTTT. Together with reference TRBV7-2 and TRBJ1-5, the CDR3 gives the full variable domain: GAGVSQSPSNKVTEKGKDVELRCDPISGHTALYWYRQSLGQGLEFLIYFQGNSAPDKSGLPSDRFSAERTGGSVSTLTIQRTQQEDSAVYLCASSHDRGSQPQHFGDGTRLSIL.